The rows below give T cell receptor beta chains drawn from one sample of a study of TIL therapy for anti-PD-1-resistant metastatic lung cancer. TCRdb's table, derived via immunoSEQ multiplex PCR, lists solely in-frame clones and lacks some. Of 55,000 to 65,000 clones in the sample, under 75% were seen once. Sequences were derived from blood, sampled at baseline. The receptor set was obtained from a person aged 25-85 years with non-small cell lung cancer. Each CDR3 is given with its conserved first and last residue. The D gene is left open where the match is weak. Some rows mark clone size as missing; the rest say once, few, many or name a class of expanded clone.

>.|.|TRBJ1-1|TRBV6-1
CASTEGSYTEAFF
TGTGCCAGCACGGAAGGGAGTTACACTGAAGCTTTCTTT
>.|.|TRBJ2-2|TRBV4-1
CASSPGSRGYGELFF
TGCGCCAGCAGCCCTGGTTCCAGGGGTTACGGGGAGCTGTTTTTT
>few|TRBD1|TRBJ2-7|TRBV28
CASSFTPRTGVFEQYF
TGTGCCAGCAGTTTTACCCCACGCACAGGGGTGTTCGAGCAGTACTTC
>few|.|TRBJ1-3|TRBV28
CASAETSGNTIYF
TGTGCCAGCGCGGAAACCTCTGGAAACACCATATATTTT
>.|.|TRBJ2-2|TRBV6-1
CASSDYRDTGELFF
TGTGCCAGCAGTGACTACAGGGACACCGGGGAGCTGTTTTTT
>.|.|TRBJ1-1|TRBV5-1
CASSTRVNTEAFF
TGCGCCAGCAGCACACGAGTGAACACTGAAGCTTTCTTT
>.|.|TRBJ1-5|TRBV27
CASAPSPQHF
TGTGCCAGCGCCCCCAGCCCCCAGCATTTT
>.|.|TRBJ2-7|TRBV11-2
CASSPRDISYEQYF
TGTGCCAGCAGCCCCCGGGACATTTCCTACGAGCAGTACTTC
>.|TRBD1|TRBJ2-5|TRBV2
CASSEWQGARVGETQYF
TGTGCCAGCAGTGAATGGCAGGGGGCAAGGGTTGGAGAGACCCAGTACTTC
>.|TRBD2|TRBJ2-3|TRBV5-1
CASSRGRITDTQYF
TGCGCCAGCAGTCGCGGGAGGATCACAGATACGCAGTATTTT
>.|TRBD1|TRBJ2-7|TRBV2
CASRGDRVSYEQYF
TGTGCCAGCAGGGGAGACAGGGTCTCGTACGAGCAGTACTTC
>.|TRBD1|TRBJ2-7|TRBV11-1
CASSPRDREAVYEQYF
TGTGCCAGCAGCCCCCGGGACAGGGAAGCCGTTTACGAGCAGTACTTC
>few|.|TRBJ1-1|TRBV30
CAWSEGPLTEAFF
TGTGCCTGGAGTGAGGGCCCTCTCACTGAAGCTTTCTTT
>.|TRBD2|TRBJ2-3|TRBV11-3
CASSLEGSGVADTQYF
TGTGCCAGCAGCTTAGAAGGTAGCGGGGTTGCAGATACGCAGTATTTT
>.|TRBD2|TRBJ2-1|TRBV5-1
CASSSLGAGEYGEQFF
TGCGCCAGCAGCAGTTTGGGAGCGGGAGAGTATGGTGAGCAGTTCTTC
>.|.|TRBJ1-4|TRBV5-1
CASSPNLAGTTTNEKLFF
TGCGCCAGCAGCCCGAATCTAGCCGGGACAACAACTAATGAAAAACTGTTTTTT
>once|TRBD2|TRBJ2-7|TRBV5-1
CASSLGPSGWEGAYEQYF
TGCGCCAGCAGCTTGGGCCCTAGCGGGTGGGAAGGGGCCTACGAGCAGTACTTC
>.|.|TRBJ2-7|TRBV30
CAWSKGPLSYEQYF
TGTGCCTGGAGTAAAGGTCCCCTCTCCTACGAGCAGTACTTC
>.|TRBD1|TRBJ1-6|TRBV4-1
CASSQADRFYHSPLHF
TGCGCCAGCAGCCAGGCGGACAGGTTTTATCATTCACCCCTCCACTTT
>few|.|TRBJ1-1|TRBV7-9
CASSPTGNRNTEAFF
TGTGCCAGCAGCCCCACAGGGAATAGGAACACTGAAGCTTTCTTT
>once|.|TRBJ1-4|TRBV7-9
CGCATNEELFF
TGTGGATGCGCAACTAATGAAGAACTGTTTTTT
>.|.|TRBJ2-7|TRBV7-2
CASSLAGTGAYEQYF
TGTGCCAGCAGCTTAGCCGGGACGGGCGCCTACGAGCAGTACTTC
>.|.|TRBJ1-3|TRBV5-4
CASSLDRAAGNTIYF
TGTGCCAGCAGCTTGGACAGGGCTGCAGGAAACACCATATATTTT
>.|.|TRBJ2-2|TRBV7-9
CASSLVDNLVF
TGTGCCAGCAGCTTAGTGGACAATTTGGTTTTT